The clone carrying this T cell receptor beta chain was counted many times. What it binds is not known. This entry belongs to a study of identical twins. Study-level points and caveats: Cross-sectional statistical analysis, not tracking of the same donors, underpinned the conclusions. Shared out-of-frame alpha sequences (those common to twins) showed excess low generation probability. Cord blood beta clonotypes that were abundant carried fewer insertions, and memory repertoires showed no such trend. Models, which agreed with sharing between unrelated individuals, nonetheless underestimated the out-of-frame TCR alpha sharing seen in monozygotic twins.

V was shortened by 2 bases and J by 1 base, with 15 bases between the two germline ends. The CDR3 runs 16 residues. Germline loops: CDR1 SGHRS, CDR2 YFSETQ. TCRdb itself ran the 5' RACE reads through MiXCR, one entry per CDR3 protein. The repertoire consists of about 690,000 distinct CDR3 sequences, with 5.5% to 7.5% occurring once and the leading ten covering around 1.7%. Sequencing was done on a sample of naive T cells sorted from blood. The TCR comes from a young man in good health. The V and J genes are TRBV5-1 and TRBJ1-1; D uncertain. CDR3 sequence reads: CASSFGVLDSNTEAFF. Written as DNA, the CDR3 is TGCGCCAGCAGCTTCGGAGTCCTTGATTCGAACACTGAAGCTTTCTTT.